The next 14 T cell receptor beta chains were all read from a single sample in a study of blood T cell repertoires in COVID-19. This table comes from immunoSEQ multiplex PCR, and its TCRdb copy is limited to in-frame clones, with some not included. The sample has around 280,000 clones; roughly 89% are singletons. The specimen was PBMCs or T cells enriched from blood (not recorded which). These receptors all come from a woman aged 35 to 49 who had recovered from COVID-19.

J is TRBJ1-5 and V is TRBV6-5; TRBD1 matches 7 bases. The CDR3 has 14 residues. The germline CDR1 and CDR2 sequences are MNHEY and SVGAGI. The ends lost 6 bases at V and 4 bases at J; junction bases unmatched: 6. CDR3 region: CASSADRVNQPQHF. CDR3 sequence (DNA): TGTGCCAGCAGCGCCGACAGGGTTAATCAGCCCCAGCATTTT.

This chain's CDR3 is CASSAGETQYF. The CDR3 DNA reads TGTGCCAGCAGTGCGGGGGAGACCCAGTACTTC. The chain has TRBV25-1 and TRBJ2-5; D possibly corresponds to TRBD2 (5 bases). This CDR3 spans 11 amino acids. Trimming pared 4 bases from V and 5 bases from J, leaving 5 bases between. The germline V gene has CDR1 MGHDK and CDR2 SYGVNS.

The V gene is TRBV27, the J gene TRBJ1-5, with D perhaps matching TRBD1 (5 bases). The CDR3 loop spans 13 amino acids. V dropped 5 bases and J dropped 7 bases, with 12 bases sitting between them. Germline lookup yields CDR1 MNHEY and CDR2 SMNVEV (reference sequence). The CDR3 coding sequence is TGTGCCAGCAGTGGGAGGGGAGGACAGCCCCAGCATTTT. This translates into CASSGRGGQPQHF.

Remarks on this clone: Distinct nucleotide sequences in the sample also encode this CDR3. The chain combines TRBV6-1 with TRBJ1-2, with D perhaps TRBD1 (6 bases). There are 14 residues in the CDR3. Germline V CDR1 and CDR2: MNHNS, SASEGT. The V end lost 1 base, the J end lost 4 bases, and 10 bases lay between the germline ends. The CDR3, as DNA: TGTGCCAGCAGTGAAGGGACGGACAGCTATGGCTACACCTTC. This encodes CASSEGTDSYGYTF.

The chain is built from TRBV11-1 and TRBJ2-7; a weak D match, TRBD1 (5 bases). Germline CDR1 SGHAT, CDR2 FQDESV (reference sequence). Trimming removed 3 bases at V and 6 bases at J, with 12 bases between. The CDR3 is 13 amino acids. The CDR3 sequence: CASSFQGRAEQYF. As DNA, the CDR3 is TGTGCCAGCAGCTTTCAGGGAAGGGCCGAGCAGTACTTC.

This clone has a handful of counts. The chain carries TRBV7-8 and TRBJ2-3; 9 nucleotides match TRBD2. Germline CDR1 and CDR2: SGHVS and FQNEAQ. V was pared by 4 bases and J by 3 bases, with 8 bases of the junction left unmatched. The length of the CDR3 is 16 residues. The CDR3 loop is CASSWGSGRTTDTQYF. In nucleotides, the CDR3 is TGTGCCAGCAGCTGGGGGAGCGGGAGGACGACAGATACGCAGTATTTT.

This sequence joins TRBV19 and TRBJ1-1; no clear D. The V gene lost 3 bases and the J gene lost 5 bases, with 13 bases spanning the gap. Germline CDR1 is LNHDA and CDR2 is SQIVND (reference sequence). CDR3 size: 14 residues. The CDR3 spells CASSMALGRTEAFF. CDR3 nucleotide sequence: TGTGCCAGTAGTATGGCCCTAGGGAGGACTGAAGCTTTCTTT.

This chain connects TRBV7-9 to TRBJ2-3; 8 nucleotides line up with TRBD2. The CDR3 totals 15 residues. Germline CDR1 is SEHNR and CDR2 is FQNEAQ (reference sequence). Losses at the gene ends were 3 bases for V and 0 bases for J; bases not matched to a gene: 2. CDR3 sequence: CASSFSGTSTDTQYF. In DNA form, the CDR3 reads TGTGCCAGCAGCTTTAGCGGGACTAGCACAGATACGCAGTATTTT.

V is TRBV4-1 and J is TRBJ1-5, with D possibly being TRBD1 (6 bases). The V gene's germline CDR1 is MGHRA and CDR2 YSYEKL. The CDR3 extends over 18 amino acids. V dropped 4 bases and J dropped 5 bases, with 24 bases sitting between them. Here the CDR3 DNA reads TGCGCCAGCAGCCCCGGTGTGGGGGCGCAGGAAAAGGATCAGCCCCAGCATTTT. Encoded protein: CASSPGVGAQEKDQPQHF.

This clone has a single count. The chain uses TRBV19 and TRBJ2-1; 11 nucleotides align to TRBD2. Germline V gives CDR1 LNHDA, CDR2 SQIVND (reference sequence). J lost 2 bases, V lost 3 bases, and 3 bases had no gene match. The CDR3 consists of 16 residues. CDR3 sequence reads: CASSILAGGTYNEQFF. Here the CDR3 DNA reads TGTGCCAGTAGTATTTTAGCGGGGGGGACCTACAATGAGCAGTTCTTC.

The CDR3 coding sequence is TGTGCCAGCAGCTTGCAGGTTATCATGAACACTGAAGCTTTCTTT. This codes for CASSLQVIMNTEAFF. V and J are TRBV5-5 and TRBJ1-1, with unresolved D. The length of the CDR3 is 15 residues. Trimming shortened V by 1 base and J by 0 bases, and 10 bases separated the two germline ends. In germline, CDR1 is SGHKS, CDR2 YYEKEE (reference sequence).

This chain links TRBV14 with TRBJ2-7; D not certain. Trimming took 0 bases from V and 2 from J, leaving 11 bases between them. Germline V gives CDR1 SGHDN, CDR2 FVKESK. The CDR3 contains 15 residues. The CDR3 nucleotides are TGTGCCAGCAGCCAAGATCACGGGTACCCCTACGAGCAGTACTTC. Protein product: CASSQDHGYPYEQYF.

The V call is TRBV21-1, the J call TRBJ2-7; TRBD1, the table's D call, lacks a check against the DNA. TRBV21-1 is shown as a pseudogene. The CDR3 is made up of 13 amino acids. CDR3 sequence (DNA): TGTGCCAGCAGCAGGGGGCGGTTAAGTCAGCAGTACTTC. Translating gives CASSRGRLSQQYF.

The V and J genes are TRBV5-1 and TRBJ1-3; TRBD1 matches 7 bases. The V segment lost 3 bases and the J segment 0 bases; nucleotides outside the gene matches: 3. Germline V CDR1 and CDR2: SGHRS, YFSETQ. This CDR3 has 15 residues. The CDR3 sequence: CASSYRGLSGNTIYF. The CDR3 bases are TGCGCCAGCAGCTACAGGGGACTCTCTGGAAACACCATATATTTT.